A selection of T cell receptor beta chains follows, all from one sample in a study of radiation and T cells in renal cell carcinoma. Method: immunoSEQ multiplex PCR; TCRdb's copy keeps in-frame clones and lacks some. The sample shows about 59,000 clones, 65% to 85% of them seen only once. Sequencing used blood, obtained from a patient whose treatment included radiotherapy and nephrectomy. These receptors were collected from a man aged 60 to 75 with renal cell carcinoma. Each CDR3 is given with its conserved first and last residue. A D gene is named only where the DNA matches it firmly. Not every row has a clone size; where given, it reads once, few, many or a size class.

clone size: .
J gene: TRBJ1-1
D gene: .
V gene: TRBV18
CDR3 DNA: TGTGCCAGCTCACCGGCGGGATTTGAGAACACTGAAGCTTTCTTT
CDR3 protein: CASSPAGFENTEAFF

clone size: .
J gene: TRBJ2-3
D gene: TRBD2
V gene: TRBV19
CDR3 DNA: TGTGCCAGTCAGGACGGGAGGAACGTAGATACGCAGTATTTT
CDR3 protein: CASQDGRNVDTQYF

clone size: .
J gene: TRBJ2-6
D gene: TRBD1
V gene: TRBV18
CDR3 DNA: TGTGCCAGCTCACCCTCGACAGGGTCAGACTCTGGGGCCAACGTCCTGACTTTC
CDR3 protein: CASSPSTGSDSGANVLTF

clone size: .
J gene: TRBJ2-7
D gene: TRBD2
V gene: TRBV11-2
CDR3 DNA: TGTGCCAGCAGCTTCAGCGGGGCTGGGAGCTCCTACGAGCAGTACTTC
CDR3 protein: CASSFSGAGSSYEQYF

clone size: once
J gene: TRBJ1-2
D gene: TRBD1
V gene: TRBV28
CDR3 DNA: TGTGCCAGCAGTTTTGAGGACAGGGACGTCTATGGCTACACCTTC
CDR3 protein: CASSFEDRDVYGYTF

clone size: .
J gene: TRBJ1-1
D gene: .
V gene: TRBV7-8
CDR3 DNA: TGTGCCAGCAGCTTAGCGACACCGTCCTATGAAGCTTTCTTT
CDR3 protein: CASSLATPSYEAFF

clone size: .
J gene: TRBJ2-2
D gene: TRBD1
V gene: TRBV5-1
CDR3 DNA: TGCGCCAGCAGCGACAGGGTCGGCACCGGGGAGCTGTTTTTT
CDR3 protein: CASSDRVGTGELFF

clone size: once
J gene: TRBJ2-1
D gene: TRBD2
V gene: TRBV10-3
CDR3 DNA: TGTGCCATTGAAGCGGGAGGTGGGCGCAATGAGCAGTTCTTC
CDR3 protein: CAIEAGGGRNEQFF

clone size: .
J gene: TRBJ1-2
D gene: TRBD1
V gene: TRBV20-1
CDR3 DNA: TGCAGTGTTACAGGGGGGGATGGCTACACCTTC
CDR3 protein: CSVTGGDGYTF

clone size: .
J gene: TRBJ2-2
D gene: .
V gene: TRBV9
CDR3 DNA: TGTGCCAGCAGCGCCCGCCCCGTGCGGGATGCCGGGGAGCTGTTTTTT
CDR3 protein: CASSARPVRDAGELFF

clone size: .
J gene: TRBJ2-3
D gene: .
V gene: TRBV25-1
CDR3 DNA: TGTGCCAGCAGTGAAGAGGGAATTGGTGATACGCAGTATTTT
CDR3 protein: CASSEEGIGDTQYF

clone size: .
J gene: TRBJ1-2
D gene: .
V gene: TRBV5-4
CDR3 DNA: TGTGCCAGCAGCAGCCCCGACAGAAACTATGGCTACACCTTC
CDR3 protein: CASSSPDRNYGYTF

clone size: .
J gene: TRBJ2-5
D gene: .
V gene: TRBV18
CDR3 DNA: TGTGCCAGCTCACCGCGCCCTGGGGGAGAGACCCAGTACTTC
CDR3 protein: CASSPRPGGETQYF

clone size: .
J gene: TRBJ1-6
D gene: TRBD1
V gene: TRBV5-1
CDR3 DNA: TGCGCCAGCAGCGACCGGGACAGGTCCCTTGGGGCCCTCCACTTT
CDR3 protein: CASSDRDRSLGALHF

clone size: .
J gene: TRBJ2-5
D gene: .
V gene: TRBV6-5
CDR3 DNA: TGTGCCAGCAGTTATGGGACAAGGCAGTACTTC
CDR3 protein: CASSYGTRQYF

clone size: medium-sized
J gene: TRBJ2-5
D gene: TRBD2
V gene: TRBV7-2
CDR3 DNA: TGTGCCAGCAGCTTAGTGGGGGGGAGGGCTACGGAGACCCAGTACTTC
CDR3 protein: CASSLVGGRATETQYF

clone size: .
J gene: TRBJ1-1
D gene: .
V gene: TRBV5-4
CDR3 DNA: TGTGCCAGCAGCTTGCAGCAGGACACTGAAGCTTTCTTT
CDR3 protein: CASSLQQDTEAFF

clone size: .
J gene: TRBJ2-3
D gene: .
V gene: TRBV6-4
CDR3 DNA: TGTGCCAGCAGTTTCACATATGCCACAGATACGCAGTATTTT
CDR3 protein: CASSFTYATDTQYF